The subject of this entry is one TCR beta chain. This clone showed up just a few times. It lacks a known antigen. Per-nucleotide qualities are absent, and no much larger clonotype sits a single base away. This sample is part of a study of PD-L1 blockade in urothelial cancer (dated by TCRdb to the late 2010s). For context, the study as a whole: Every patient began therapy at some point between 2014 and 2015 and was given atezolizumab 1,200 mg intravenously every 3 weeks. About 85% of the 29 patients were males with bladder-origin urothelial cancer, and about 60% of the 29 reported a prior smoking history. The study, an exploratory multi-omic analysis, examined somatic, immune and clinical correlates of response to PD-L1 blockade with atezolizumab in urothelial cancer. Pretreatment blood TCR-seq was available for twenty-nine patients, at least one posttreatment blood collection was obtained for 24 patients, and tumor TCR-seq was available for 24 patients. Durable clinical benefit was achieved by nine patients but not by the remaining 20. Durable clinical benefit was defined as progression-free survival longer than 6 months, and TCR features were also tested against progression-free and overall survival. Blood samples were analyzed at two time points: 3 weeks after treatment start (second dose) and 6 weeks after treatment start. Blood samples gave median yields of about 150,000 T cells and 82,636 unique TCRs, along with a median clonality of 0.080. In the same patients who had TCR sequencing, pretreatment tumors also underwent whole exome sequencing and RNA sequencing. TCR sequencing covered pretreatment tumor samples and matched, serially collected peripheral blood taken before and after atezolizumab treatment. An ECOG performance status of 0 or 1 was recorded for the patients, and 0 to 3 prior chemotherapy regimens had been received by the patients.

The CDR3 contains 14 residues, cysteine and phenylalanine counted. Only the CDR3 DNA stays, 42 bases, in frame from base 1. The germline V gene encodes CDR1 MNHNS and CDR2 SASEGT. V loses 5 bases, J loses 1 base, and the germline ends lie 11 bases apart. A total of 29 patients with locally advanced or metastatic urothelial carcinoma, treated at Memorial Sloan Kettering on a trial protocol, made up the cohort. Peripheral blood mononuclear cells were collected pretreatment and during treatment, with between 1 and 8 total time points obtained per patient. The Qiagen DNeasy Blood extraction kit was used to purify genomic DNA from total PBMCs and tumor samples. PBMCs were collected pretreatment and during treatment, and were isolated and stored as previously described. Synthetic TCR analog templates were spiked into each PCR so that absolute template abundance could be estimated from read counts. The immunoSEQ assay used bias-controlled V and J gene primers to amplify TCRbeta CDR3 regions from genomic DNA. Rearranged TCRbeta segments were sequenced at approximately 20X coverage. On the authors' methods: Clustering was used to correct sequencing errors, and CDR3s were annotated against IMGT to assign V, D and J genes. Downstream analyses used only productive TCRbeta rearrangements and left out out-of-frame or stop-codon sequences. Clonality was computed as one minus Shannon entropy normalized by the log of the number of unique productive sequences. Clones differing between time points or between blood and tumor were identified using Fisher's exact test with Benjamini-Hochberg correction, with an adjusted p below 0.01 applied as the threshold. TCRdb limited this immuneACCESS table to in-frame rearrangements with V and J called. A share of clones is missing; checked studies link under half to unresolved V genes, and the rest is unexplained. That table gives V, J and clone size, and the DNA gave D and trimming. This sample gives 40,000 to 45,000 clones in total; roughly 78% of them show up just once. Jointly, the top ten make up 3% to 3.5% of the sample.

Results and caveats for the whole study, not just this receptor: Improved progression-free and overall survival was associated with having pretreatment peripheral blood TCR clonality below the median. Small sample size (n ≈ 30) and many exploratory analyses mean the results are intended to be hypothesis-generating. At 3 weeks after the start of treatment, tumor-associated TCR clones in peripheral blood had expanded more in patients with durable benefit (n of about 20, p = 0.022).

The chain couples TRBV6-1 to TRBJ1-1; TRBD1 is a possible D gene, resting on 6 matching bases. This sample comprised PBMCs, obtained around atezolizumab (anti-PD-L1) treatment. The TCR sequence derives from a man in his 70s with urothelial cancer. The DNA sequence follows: TGTGCCAGCAGTTTTAGGGGGGGGAACACTGAAGCTTTCTTT. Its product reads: CASSFRGGNTEAFF.